The 5 T cell receptor beta chains reported below all come from one sample, sequenced in a study of regulatory T cells in long-lasting Graves disease. iRepertoire HTBI primers and Arm-PCR of CDR3 regions built TCR beta libraries. TCRdb analysed the multiplex PCR reads with MiXCR anew, one entry per CDR3 protein. The table has 420,000 or so distinct CDR3 sequences, around 15% seen once; the top ten hold 23%. The time point is: newly diagnosed GD, antithyroid drugs for less than 3 months. PBMCs were the source of the RNA used for TCR sequencing. This sample also appeared in a second study, on T cells in Graves' hyperthyroidism and ophthalmopathy.

This specimen was peripheral blood mononuclear cells (PBMCs), taken at new diagnosis, from a patient treated with antithyroid drugs. The origin of the receptors is a woman aged 18-29 years with Graves disease.

This clonotype was seen repeatedly, ten times or more. Mismatch with germline at one junction end may stem from a read error. The rearrangement uses TRBV30 and TRBJ1-1; no definite D call. The CDR3 has 12 amino acids. The germline V gene encodes CDR1 GTSNPN and CDR2 SVGIG (reference sequence). For the CDR3, the DNA is TGTGCCTGGAGTGGTGGGAACGCTGAAGCTTTCTTT. This codes for CAWSGGNAEAFF.

This clonotype was seen a few times. The chain is built from TRBV25-1 and TRBJ2-7; 10 bases align to TRBD2. Germline CDR1 reads MGHDK; CDR2 reads SYGVNS. The trim removed 6 bases at V and 9 bases at J, leaving 11 bases unmatched. The CDR3 contains 14 residues. CDR3: CASRGASGRVGQYF. The CDR3 nucleotides are TGTGCCAGCAGGGGGGCGAGCGGGAGGGTAGGGCAGTACTTC.

This clonotype was recorded many times. V is TRBV12-3 or TRBV12-4 and J is TRBJ2-5, with 7 bases matching TRBD1. V lost 5 bases to trimming and J lost 8 bases; unmatched junction nucleotides: 5. The CDR3 is 12 amino acids. The CDR3 reads CASSPTGLTQYF. DNA of the CDR3: TGTGCCAGCAGTCCGACAGGGTTAACCCAGTACTTC.

This clonotype was recorded at least ten times. The rearrangement uses TRBV27 and TRBJ1-1; D is undetermined. CDR1 is MNHEY, CDR2 SMNVEV, per germline (reference sequence). The V and J ends lost 3 bases and 0 bases respectively, with 8 bases between them. The CDR3 totals 14 residues. The CDR3 spells CASSLYAMNTEAFF. The CDR3 bases are TGTGCCAGCAGTTTGTACGCTATGAACACTGAAGCTTTCTTT.

This clonotype was counted only a few times. This chain joins TRBV30 and TRBJ1-5, with a tentative D call TRBD1 (5 bases). This CDR3 spans 14 amino acids. The germline V gene has CDR1 GTSNPN and CDR2 SVGIG (reference sequence). The CDR3 is CALDGGYSNQPQHF. The CDR3 coding sequence is TGTGCGTTGGATGGGGGTTATAGCAATCAGCCCCAGCATTTT.